This TCR beta chain was observed in a study of cytomegalovirus exposure and HLA in healthy donors. Whole-study findings and limits: Accurate prediction of HLA-A and HLA-B alleles (for most subjects) was reportedly achieved from TCR beta sequences. An analysis that was carried out later associated 15,000 to 20,000 TCR beta sequences with HLA alleles at 0.05 false discovery rate. In an earlier analysis, about 87% or about 30%: the productive usage of most TCR beta V segments.

Germline CDR1 and CDR2: SGHAT and FQNNGV. CDR3 size: 14 residues. V lost 0 bases, J lost 4 bases, and 10 bases lay in between. PCR used 60 Vbeta primers and 13 Jbeta primers. Generated by immunoSEQ multiplex PCR, the TCRdb table keeps only in-frame clones and is missing some. The profile shows about 250,000 clones, around 80% of them singletons. As for this clone: Its specificity is unknown.

The sample taken for sequencing was PBMCs. The gene calls are TRBV11-2 and TRBJ2-7, with TRBD1 as a possible D gene (5 bases). This clonotype was obtained from a boy aged 10-17 years in good health and CMV-seronegative. In DNA form, the CDR3 reads TGTGCCAGCAGCTTAGAGGCCAGGGCTTACGAGCAGTACTTC. Residues: CASSLEARAYEQYF.